Listed below are T cell receptor beta chains from one sample, sequenced in a study of OX40 agonist ivuxolimab in advanced cancers. The method was immunoSEQ multiplex PCR; TCRdb's version includes in-frame clones alone and lacks a portion of them. The sample includes tens of thousands of clones, 92% of them seen just once. The material was CD4+ or CD8+ T cells sorted from blood, obtained in a trial of the OX40 agonist ivuxolimab. The receptors were gathered from an adult with an advanced solid tumor such as melanoma, head and neck, liver or kidney cancer. Both conserved end residues are part of each CDR3. D genes are given only for firm matches. The size entry is marked missing in some rows and otherwise reads once, few, many or a size class.

CDR3aa: CARSSARTPSTDTQYF; CDR3nt: TGTGCCAGAAGCTCCGCCCGGACGCCGAGCACAGATACGCAGTATTTT; d_gene: NA; v_gene: TRBV5-3; abundance: NA; j_gene: TRBJ2-3
CDR3aa: CASHNGQEATNEKLFF; CDR3nt: TGTGCCAGCCACAACGGGCAGGAGGCAACTAATGAAAAACTGTTTTTT; d_gene: NA; v_gene: TRBV5-4; abundance: NA; j_gene: TRBJ1-4
CDR3aa: CASSSPGLAGYEQYF; CDR3nt: TGTGCCAGCAGTTCCCCGGGACTAGCGGGTTACGAGCAGTACTTC; d_gene: TRBD2; v_gene: TRBV6-6; abundance: NA; j_gene: TRBJ2-7
CDR3aa: CASSPDRWETQYF; CDR3nt: TGTGCCAGCAGCCCGGACAGGTGGGAGACCCAGTACTTC; d_gene: TRBD1; v_gene: TRBV7-9; abundance: NA; j_gene: TRBJ2-5
CDR3aa: CASRQDTNYGYTF; CDR3nt: TGCGCCTCCCGCCAGGACACTAACTATGGCTACACCTTC; d_gene: NA; v_gene: TRBV5-1; abundance: once; j_gene: TRBJ1-2
CDR3aa: CASSTSVPNMNTEAFF; CDR3nt: TGTGCCAGCAGCACTAGCGTTCCGAATATGAACACTGAAGCTTTCTTT; d_gene: NA; v_gene: TRBV7-8; abundance: NA; j_gene: TRBJ1-1
CDR3aa: CASRTGGTNIQYF; CDR3nt: TGCGCCAGCCGGACAGGGGGCACAAACATTCAGTACTTC; d_gene: TRBD1; v_gene: TRBV10-1; abundance: NA; j_gene: TRBJ2-4
CDR3aa: CASSGTGTYEQYF; CDR3nt: TGTGCCAGCAGCGGGACAGGGACCTACGAGCAGTACTTC; d_gene: TRBD1; v_gene: TRBV5-6; abundance: NA; j_gene: TRBJ2-7
CDR3aa: CASSPATSSYEQYF; CDR3nt: TGTGCCAGTAGTCCAGCGACGAGCTCGTACGAGCAGTACTTC; d_gene: NA; v_gene: TRBV19; abundance: NA; j_gene: TRBJ2-7
CDR3aa: CASSPRTAMNTEAFF; CDR3nt: TGTGCCAGCAGTCCTCGGACAGCCATGAACACTGAAGCTTTCTTT; d_gene: NA; v_gene: TRBV6-5; abundance: NA; j_gene: TRBJ1-1
CDR3aa: CASSFGTGVLSGELFF; CDR3nt: TGTGCCAGCAGCTTTGGGACAGGGGTATTGTCCGGGGAGCTGTTTTTT; d_gene: TRBD1; v_gene: TRBV5-6; abundance: NA; j_gene: TRBJ2-2
CDR3aa: CASSVVAGEGYEQYF; CDR3nt: TGTGCCAGCAGCGTAGTGGCGGGGGAAGGCTACGAGCAGTACTTC; d_gene: TRBD2; v_gene: TRBV9; abundance: NA; j_gene: TRBJ2-7
CDR3aa: CASSQFGGAVNEQFF; CDR3nt: TGTGCCAGCAGCCAATTCGGGGGGGCGGTCAATGAGCAGTTCTTC; d_gene: TRBD2; v_gene: TRBV16; abundance: few; j_gene: TRBJ2-1
CDR3aa: CASSQDTGGVTDTQYF; CDR3nt: TGCGCCAGCAGCCAAGATACAGGGGGGGTCACAGATACGCAGTATTTT; d_gene: NA; v_gene: TRBV4-3; abundance: NA; j_gene: TRBJ2-3
CDR3aa: CASHDGTEAFF; CDR3nt: TGTGCCAGCCACGACGGTACTGAAGCTTTCTTT; d_gene: NA; v_gene: TRBV19; abundance: NA; j_gene: TRBJ1-1
CDR3aa: CASLQGPGSYEQCF; CDR3nt: TGTGCCAGCCTACAGGGCCCTGGGTCCTACGAGCAGTGCTTC; d_gene: NA; v_gene: TRBV5-6; abundance: once; j_gene: TRBJ2-7
CDR3aa: CASSANPGAYEQYF; CDR3nt: TGTGCCAGCAGCGCCAACCCCGGGGCTTACGAGCAGTACTTC; d_gene: NA; v_gene: TRBV9; abundance: NA; j_gene: TRBJ2-7
CDR3aa: CASSLKVGRPHEQYF; CDR3nt: TGTGCCAGCAGCTTGAAGGTAGGGAGGCCCCACGAGCAGTACTTC; d_gene: NA; v_gene: TRBV5-5; abundance: NA; j_gene: TRBJ2-7
CDR3aa: CASSVEGDRSSGANVLTF; CDR3nt: TGTGCCAGCAGCGTAGAGGGGGACAGGAGCTCTGGGGCCAACGTCCTGACTTTC; d_gene: TRBD1; v_gene: TRBV9; abundance: NA; j_gene: TRBJ2-6
CDR3aa: CASSARQGAYGAGYEQYF; CDR3nt: TGTGCCAGCAGTGCCCGACAGGGGGCATATGGGGCGGGCTACGAGCAGTACTTC; d_gene: TRBD1; v_gene: TRBV6-1; abundance: NA; j_gene: TRBJ2-7
CDR3aa: CASSLTGSSTDTQYF; CDR3nt: TGTGCCAGCAGCTTAACTGGATCTAGCACAGATACGCAGTATTTT; d_gene: NA; v_gene: TRBV11-2; abundance: NA; j_gene: TRBJ2-3
CDR3aa: CASSSGQITDTQYF; CDR3nt: TGTGCCAGCAGCTCCGGACAGATCACAGATACGCAGTATTTT; d_gene: NA; v_gene: TRBV11-1; abundance: NA; j_gene: TRBJ2-3
CDR3aa: CASSGPPGQGSNEQFF; CDR3nt: TGTGCCAGCAGCGGGCCCCCGGGACAGGGCTCCAATGAGCAGTTCTTC; d_gene: TRBD1; v_gene: TRBV9; abundance: NA; j_gene: TRBJ2-1
CDR3aa: CASSVSSGGIYNEQFF; CDR3nt: TGTGCCAGCAGTGTGTCTAGCGGGGGGATCTACAATGAGCAGTTCTTC; d_gene: TRBD2; v_gene: TRBV27; abundance: NA; j_gene: TRBJ2-1
CDR3aa: CASSEVRDSNQPQHF; CDR3nt: TGTGCCAGCAGTGAAGTCCGGGACAGTAATCAGCCCCAGCATTTT; d_gene: TRBD1; v_gene: TRBV6-1; abundance: NA; j_gene: TRBJ1-5
CDR3aa: CASSEGTSGGPNQETQYF; CDR3nt: TGTGCCAGCAGCGAAGGGACTAGCGGGGGGCCTAACCAAGAGACCCAGTACTTC; d_gene: TRBD2; v_gene: TRBV7-9; abundance: NA; j_gene: TRBJ2-5
CDR3aa: CASSLNRDRGYGYTF; CDR3nt: TGTGCCAGCAGCCTAAACCGGGACAGGGGATACGGCTACACCTTC; d_gene: TRBD1; v_gene: TRBV9; abundance: few; j_gene: TRBJ1-2
CDR3aa: CASRSDRADGYTF; CDR3nt: TGTGCCAGCAGATCAGACAGGGCAGACGGCTACACCTTC; d_gene: TRBD1; v_gene: TRBV7-9; abundance: NA; j_gene: TRBJ1-2
CDR3aa: CASSFGTQYF; CDR3nt: TGTGCCAGCAGCTTTGGTACGCAGTATTTT; d_gene: NA; v_gene: TRBV11-2; abundance: NA; j_gene: TRBJ2-3
CDR3aa: CASTRGSWEGVGGELFF; CDR3nt: TGTGCCAGCACCCGAGGGTCCTGGGAGGGGGTCGGCGGGGAGCTGTTTTTT; d_gene: NA; v_gene: TRBV25-1; abundance: NA; j_gene: TRBJ2-2
CDR3aa: CASSLGHSQYEQYF; CDR3nt: TGTGCCAGCAGCTTAGGACACAGCCAGTACGAGCAGTACTTC; d_gene: NA; v_gene: TRBV11-2; abundance: NA; j_gene: TRBJ2-7
CDR3aa: CASGGGGSYEQYF; CDR3nt: TGTGCCAGCGGGGGTGGCGGGTCCTACGAGCAGTACTTC; d_gene: NA; v_gene: TRBV7-6; abundance: NA; j_gene: TRBJ2-7